One sample yielded the 6 T cell receptor beta chains listed below, sequenced in a study of blood T cell repertoires in COVID-19. The repertoire was sequenced with immunoSEQ multiplex PCR; TCRdb's copy has only in-frame clones and lacks some. Altogether some 270,000 clones are present, around 89% being singletons, with the ten largest covering approximately 0.84%. Material for sequencing was peripheral blood. These receptors all come from a man aged 30 to 39 with acute or convalescent COVID-19.

This clone was counted a single time. V is TRBV28 and J is TRBJ1-3, with 8 bases that match TRBD1. The CDR3 is 14 amino acids. In germline, CDR1 is MDHEN, CDR2 SYDVKM. V dropped 6 bases and J dropped 4; count of bases not matched to a gene: 5. CDR3 sequence (DNA): TGTGCCAGCAGACCAGGGGGCACAGGAAACACCATATATTTT. It encodes CASRPGGTGNTIYF. Full variable domain (remainder filled in from reference TRBV28 and TRBJ1-3): DVKVTQSSRYLVKRTGEKVFLECVQDMDHENMFWYRQDPGLGLRLIYFSYDVKMKEKGDIPEGYSVSREKKERFSLILESASTNQTSMYLCASRPGGTGNTIYFGEGSWLTVV.

V is TRBV7-9 and J is TRBJ1-1; D remains unclear. CDR3 length: 14 amino acids. Trimming cost V 2 bases and J 7 bases, with 14 bases left between them. The germline gives CDR1 SEHNR, CDR2 FQNEAQ (reference sequence). The CDR3 DNA sequence: TGTGCCAGCAGCTTAATGTCGGTGACAAATGAAGCTTTCTTT. It is translated as CASSLMSVTNEAFF.

This chain uses TRBV4-1 with TRBJ1-1; D uncertain. Trimming stripped 7 bases from V and 1 base from J, with 13 bases between. The CDR3 runs to 14 residues. Germline V gives CDR1 MGHRA, CDR2 YSYEKL. CDR3 region: CASNSLSGNTEAFF. CDR3 coding DNA: TGCGCCAGCAACTCTCTTAGCGGGAACACTGAAGCTTTCTTT.

The V gene is TRBV2, the J gene TRBJ1-5; perhaps TRBD1 as D (6 bases). Trimming left V 4 bases short and J 0 bases short, with 16 bases between. Germline CDR1 SNHLY, CDR2 FYNNEI. This CDR3 region has 17 residues. CDR3 sequence (DNA): TGTGCCAGCAGTGGGGGGCTGACTCGTTTTAGCAATCAGCCCCAGCATTTT. Its translation: CASSGGLTRFSNQPQHF. The variable domain in full, with the rest retrieved from reference TRBV2 and TRBJ1-5, is EPEVTQTPSHQVTQMGQEVILRCVPISNHLYFYWYRQILGQKVEFLVSFYNNEISEKSEIFDDQFSVERPDGSNFTLKIRSTKLEDSAMYFCASSGGLTRFSNQPQHFGDGTRLSIL.

The chain joins TRBV27 to TRBJ1-6; 7 bases line up with TRBD1. Germline loops: CDR1 MNHEY, CDR2 SMNVEV (reference sequence). V was clipped by 6 bases and J by 1 base; unmatched bases: 9. This CDR3 has 17 amino acids. The CDR3 sequence: CASRRRQGASYNSPLHF. For the CDR3, the DNA is TGTGCCAGCAGGCGCCGACAGGGAGCTTCCTATAATTCACCCCTCCACTTT.

The chain recombines TRBV7-8 with TRBJ2-7; no firm D call. The CDR3 is made up of 12 amino acids. V lost 5 bases and J lost 1, with 6 bases in between. Germline CDR1 reads SGHVS; CDR2 reads FQNEAQ. The chain's CDR3 is CASSRYSYEQYF. The CDR3 DNA is TGTGCCAGCAGCCGTTATTCCTACGAGCAGTACTTC.